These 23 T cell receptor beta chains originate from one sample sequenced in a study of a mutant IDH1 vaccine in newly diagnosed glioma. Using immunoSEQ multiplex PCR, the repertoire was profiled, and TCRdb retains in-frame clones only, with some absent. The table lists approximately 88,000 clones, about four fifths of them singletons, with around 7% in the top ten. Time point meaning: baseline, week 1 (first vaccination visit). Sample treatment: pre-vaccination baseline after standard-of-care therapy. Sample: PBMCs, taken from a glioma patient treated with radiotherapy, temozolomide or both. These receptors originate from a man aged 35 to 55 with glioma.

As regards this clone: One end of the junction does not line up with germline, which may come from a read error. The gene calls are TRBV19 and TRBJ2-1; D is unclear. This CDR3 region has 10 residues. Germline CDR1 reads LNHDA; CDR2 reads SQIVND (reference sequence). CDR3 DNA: TGTGCCAGTGGTATCGGTGAGCAGTTCTTC. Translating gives CASGIGEQFF.

The CDR3 coding sequence is TGTGCCAGCAGCCCCCGAGGCGCCGGGGCCGGTTCACCCCTCCACTTT. Protein: CASSPRGAGAGSPLHF. The chain uses TRBV7-2 and TRBJ1-6, with a weak D call TRBD1 (5 bases). The CDR3 runs to 16 residues. From germline, CDR1 is SGHTA and CDR2 FQGNSA. Trimming shortened V by 5 bases and J by 9 bases, and 20 bases separated the two germline ends.

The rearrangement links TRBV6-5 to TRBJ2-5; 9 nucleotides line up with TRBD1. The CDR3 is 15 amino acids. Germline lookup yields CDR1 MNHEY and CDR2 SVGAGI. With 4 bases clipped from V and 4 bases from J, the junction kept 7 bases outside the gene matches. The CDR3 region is CASSSTGGLGETQYF. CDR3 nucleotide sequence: TGTGCCAGCAGTTCGACAGGGGGATTAGGAGAGACCCAGTACTTC.

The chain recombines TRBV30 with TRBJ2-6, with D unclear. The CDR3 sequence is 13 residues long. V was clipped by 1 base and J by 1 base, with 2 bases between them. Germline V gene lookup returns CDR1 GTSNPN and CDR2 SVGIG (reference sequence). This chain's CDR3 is CAWSGSGANVLTF. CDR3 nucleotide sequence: TGTGCCTGGAGTGGTTCTGGGGCCAACGTCCTGACTTTC.

The CDR3 loop is CASSQERPGVTGELFF. CDR3 nucleotide sequence: TGCGCCAGCAGCCAAGAACGGCCAGGGGTGACCGGGGAGCTGTTTTTT. V gene TRBV4-1 combines with J gene TRBJ2-2; possible D gene TRBD1, 6 bases. The CDR3 consists of 16 residues. Trimming shortened V by 0 bases and J by 5 bases, and 13 bases separated the two germline ends. CDR1 and CDR2 from the germline V gene are MGHRA and YSYEKL.

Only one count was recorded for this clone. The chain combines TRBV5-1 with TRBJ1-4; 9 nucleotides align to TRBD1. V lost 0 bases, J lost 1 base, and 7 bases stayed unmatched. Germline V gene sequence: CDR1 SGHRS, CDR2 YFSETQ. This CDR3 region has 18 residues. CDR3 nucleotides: TGCGCCAGCAGCTTGGCCCCCGGGACAGGGTTAACTAATGAAAAACTGTTTTTT. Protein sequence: CASSLAPGTGLTNEKLFF.

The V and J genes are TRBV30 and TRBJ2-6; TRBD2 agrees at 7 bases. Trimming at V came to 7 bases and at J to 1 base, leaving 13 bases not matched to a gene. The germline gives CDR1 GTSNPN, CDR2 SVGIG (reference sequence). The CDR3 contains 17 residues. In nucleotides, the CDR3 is TGTGCCTCCACTGGGGGGGGTTCGCGGTCTGGGGCCAACGTCCTGACTTTC. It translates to CASTGGGSRSGANVLTF. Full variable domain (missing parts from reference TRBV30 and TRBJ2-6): SQTIHQWPATLVQPVGSPLSLECTVEGTSNPNLYWYRQAAGRGLQLLFYSVGIGQISSEVPQNLSASRPQDRQFILSSKKLLLSDSGFYLCASTGGGSRSGANVLTFGAGSRLTVL.

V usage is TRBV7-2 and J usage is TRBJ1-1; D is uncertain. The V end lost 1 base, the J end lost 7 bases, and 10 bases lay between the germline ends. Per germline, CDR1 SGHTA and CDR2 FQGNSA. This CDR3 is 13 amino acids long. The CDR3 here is CASSLGAVGEAFF. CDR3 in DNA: TGTGCCAGCAGCTTAGGGGCAGTGGGTGAAGCTTTCTTT.

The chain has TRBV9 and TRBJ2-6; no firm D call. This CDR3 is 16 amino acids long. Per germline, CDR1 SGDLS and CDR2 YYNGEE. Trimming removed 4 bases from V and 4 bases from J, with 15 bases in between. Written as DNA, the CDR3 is TGTGCCAGCAGCTATGACCTGTTTCTGGGGGCCAACGTCCTGACTTTC. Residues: CASSYDLFLGANVLTF.

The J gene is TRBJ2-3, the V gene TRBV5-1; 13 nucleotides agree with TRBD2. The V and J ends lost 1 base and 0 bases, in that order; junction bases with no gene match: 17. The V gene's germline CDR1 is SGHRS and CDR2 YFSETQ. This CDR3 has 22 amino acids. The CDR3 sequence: CASSLRGRPYSTSGRSTDTQYF. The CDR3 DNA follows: TGCGCCAGCAGCTTGCGCGGTAGGCCCTACTCGACTAGCGGGAGGAGCACAGATACGCAGTATTTT.

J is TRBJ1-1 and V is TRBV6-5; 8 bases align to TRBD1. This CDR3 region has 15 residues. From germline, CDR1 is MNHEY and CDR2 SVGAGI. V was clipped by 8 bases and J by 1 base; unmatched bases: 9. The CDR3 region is CASGTWDRWNTEAFF. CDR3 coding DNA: TGTGCCAGCGGGACTTGGGACAGGTGGAACACTGAAGCTTTCTTT.

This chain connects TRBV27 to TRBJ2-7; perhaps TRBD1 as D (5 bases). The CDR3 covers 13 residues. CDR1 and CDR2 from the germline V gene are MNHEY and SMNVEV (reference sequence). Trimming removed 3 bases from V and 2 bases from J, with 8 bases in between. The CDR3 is CASSFLGAYEQYF. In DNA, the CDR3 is TGTGCCAGCAGTTTCTTAGGGGCCTACGAGCAGTACTTC.

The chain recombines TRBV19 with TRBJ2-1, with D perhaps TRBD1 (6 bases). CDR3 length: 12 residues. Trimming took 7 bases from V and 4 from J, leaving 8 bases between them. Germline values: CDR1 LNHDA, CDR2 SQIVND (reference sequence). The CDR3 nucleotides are TGTGCCAGTACTGGACAGTACAATGAGCAGTTCTTC. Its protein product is CASTGQYNEQFF.

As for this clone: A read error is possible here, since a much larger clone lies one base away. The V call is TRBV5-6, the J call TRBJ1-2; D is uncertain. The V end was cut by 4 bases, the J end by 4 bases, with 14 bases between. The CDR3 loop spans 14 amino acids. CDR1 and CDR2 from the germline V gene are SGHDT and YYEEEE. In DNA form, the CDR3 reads TGTGCCAGCAGCCAAAGACGGGAACTCTATGGCTACACCTTC. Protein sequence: CASSQRRELYGYTF.

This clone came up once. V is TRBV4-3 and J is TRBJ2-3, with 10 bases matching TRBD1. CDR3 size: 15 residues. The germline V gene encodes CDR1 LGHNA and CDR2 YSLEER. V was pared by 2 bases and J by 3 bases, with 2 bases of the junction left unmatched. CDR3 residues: CASSQRQGATDTQYF. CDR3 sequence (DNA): TGCGCCAGCAGCCAAAGACAGGGGGCTACAGATACGCAGTATTTT.

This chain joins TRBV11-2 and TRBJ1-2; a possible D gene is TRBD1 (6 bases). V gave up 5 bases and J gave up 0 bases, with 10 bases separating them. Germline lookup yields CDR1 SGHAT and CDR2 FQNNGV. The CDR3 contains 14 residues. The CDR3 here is CASSPGVANYGYTF. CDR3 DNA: TGTGCCAGCAGCCCAGGGGTAGCTAACTATGGCTACACCTTC.

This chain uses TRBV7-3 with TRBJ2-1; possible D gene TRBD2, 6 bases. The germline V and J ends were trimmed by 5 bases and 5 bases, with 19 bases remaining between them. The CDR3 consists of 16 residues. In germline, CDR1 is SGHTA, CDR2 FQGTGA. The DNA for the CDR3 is TGTGCCAGCAGCCCGGGACTCACCCCGGGCCACAATGAGCAGTTCTTC. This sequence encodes CASSPGLTPGHNEQFF.

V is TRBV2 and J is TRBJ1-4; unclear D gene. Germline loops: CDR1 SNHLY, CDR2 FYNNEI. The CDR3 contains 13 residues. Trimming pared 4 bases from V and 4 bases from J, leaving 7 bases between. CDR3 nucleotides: TGTGCCAGCAGTGCTGGGTTTAATGAAAAACTGTTTTTT. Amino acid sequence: CASSAGFNEKLFF.

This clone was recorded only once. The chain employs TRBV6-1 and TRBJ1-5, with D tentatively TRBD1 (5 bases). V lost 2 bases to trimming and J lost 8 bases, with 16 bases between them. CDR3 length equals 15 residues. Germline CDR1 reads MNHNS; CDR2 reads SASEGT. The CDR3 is CASSERGASTEPQHF. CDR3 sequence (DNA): TGTGCCAGCAGTGAACGTGGGGCCTCGACGGAGCCCCAGCATTTT.

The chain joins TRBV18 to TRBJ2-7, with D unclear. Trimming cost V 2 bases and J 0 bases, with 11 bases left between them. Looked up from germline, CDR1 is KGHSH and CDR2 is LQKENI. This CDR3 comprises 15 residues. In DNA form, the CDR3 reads TGTGCCAGCTCACCATCCGACACCGACTCCTACGAGCAGTACTTC. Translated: CASSPSDTDSYEQYF.

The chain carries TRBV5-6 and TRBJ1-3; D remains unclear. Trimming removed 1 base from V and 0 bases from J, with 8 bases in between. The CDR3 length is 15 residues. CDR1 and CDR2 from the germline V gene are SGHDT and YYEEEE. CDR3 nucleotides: TGTGCCAGCAGCTTGAGAGGGAGCTCTGGAAACACCATATATTTT. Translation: CASSLRGSSGNTIYF.

The CDR3 sequence is CASSPRGGRTEAFF. The CDR3, as DNA: TGTGCCAGCAGCCCGCGCGGGGGCCGCACTGAAGCTTTCTTT. This chain connects TRBV7-2 to TRBJ1-1; possibly TRBD1 for D (6 bases). Trimming stripped 5 bases from V and 4 bases from J, with 14 bases between. Germline CDR1 is SGHTA and CDR2 is FQGNSA. CDR3 length: 14 amino acids.

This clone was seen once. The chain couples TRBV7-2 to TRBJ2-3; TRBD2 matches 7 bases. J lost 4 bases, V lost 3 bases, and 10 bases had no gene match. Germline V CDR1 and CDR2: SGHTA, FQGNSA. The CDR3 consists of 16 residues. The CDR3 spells CASSLSGGNWADTQYF. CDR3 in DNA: TGTGCCAGCAGCTTGTCGGGGGGAAATTGGGCAGATACGCAGTATTTT.